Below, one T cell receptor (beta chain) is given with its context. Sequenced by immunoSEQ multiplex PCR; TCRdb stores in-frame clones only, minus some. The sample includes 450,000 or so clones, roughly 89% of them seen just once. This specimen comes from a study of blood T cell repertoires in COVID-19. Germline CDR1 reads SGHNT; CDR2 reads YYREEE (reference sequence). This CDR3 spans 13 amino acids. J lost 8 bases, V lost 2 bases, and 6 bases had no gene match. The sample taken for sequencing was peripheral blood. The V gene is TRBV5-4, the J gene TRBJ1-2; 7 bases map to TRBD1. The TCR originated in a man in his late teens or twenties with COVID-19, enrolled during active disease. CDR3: CASSLQGSGGYTF. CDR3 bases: TGTGCCAGCAGCTTACAGGGGTCGGGAGGCTACACCTTC.